A single T cell receptor (beta chain) is shown here with its context. The sample belongs to a study of blood T cell repertoires in COVID-19. At the level of the study: Sites in the United States, Italy and Spain provided acute and convalescent COVID-19 samples. PBMCs, B-cell-depleted T cells, or T cells were the source of the cDNA or gDNA that made up the material.

The CDR3 runs 16 residues. Germline assignment: CDR1 LNHDA and CDR2 SQIVND (reference sequence). Trimming took 7 bases from V and 4 from J, leaving 19 bases between them. Original handling: Using reference gene primer amplification, nucleated cell counts were estimated. Data came from immunoSEQ multiplex PCR; TCRdb stores just in-frame clones and leaves some out. V and J calls and clone size are those listed in that table; D and trimming were worked out from the DNA. Found here are around 200,000 clones, about four fifths of them singletons; the top ten hold 2.9%. This TCR was sampled from a man in his fifties with active or convalescent COVID-19. Sequenced material: peripheral blood. The V gene is TRBV19, the J gene TRBJ2-2; D may be TRBD2 (6 bases). This CDR3 reads CASTRYGQGGTGELFF. CDR3 in DNA: TGTGCCAGTACCCGTTACGGGCAGGGAGGCACCGGGGAGCTGTTTTTT. The whole variable domain, remainder taken from reference TRBV19 and TRBJ2-2, is DGGITQSPKYLFRKEGQNVTLSCEQNLNHDAMYWYRQDPGQGLRLIYYSQIVNDFQKGDIAEGYSVSREKKESFPLTVTSAQKNPTAFYLCASTRYGQGGTGELFFGEGSRLTVL.